This TCR beta chain was recovered during a study of CD8 T cells in Susac syndrome. Random hexamers were used to reverse transcribe roughly 0.45 to 1 ug of RNA. From the immunoSEQ multiplex PCR reads, TCRdb called clonotypes with MiXCR, one entry per CDR3 protein. The table has 60,000 to 75,000 distinct CDR3 sequences, around 93% seen once. Germline CDR1 reads SQVTM; CDR2 reads ANQGSEA. With 6 bases clipped from V and 2 bases from J, the junction kept 4 bases outside the gene matches. The CDR3 is 13 residues long. This clonotype was observed once. Sequencing was carried out using CD8+ T cells from PBMCs. The source of this sequence is a human donor in good health. The chain recombines TRBV29-1 with TRBJ2-5; TRBD1 matches 9 bases. The CDR3 loop is CSVPDRGQETQYF. The CDR3 nucleotides read TGCAGCGTACCCGACAGGGGGCAAGAGACCCAGTACTTC.